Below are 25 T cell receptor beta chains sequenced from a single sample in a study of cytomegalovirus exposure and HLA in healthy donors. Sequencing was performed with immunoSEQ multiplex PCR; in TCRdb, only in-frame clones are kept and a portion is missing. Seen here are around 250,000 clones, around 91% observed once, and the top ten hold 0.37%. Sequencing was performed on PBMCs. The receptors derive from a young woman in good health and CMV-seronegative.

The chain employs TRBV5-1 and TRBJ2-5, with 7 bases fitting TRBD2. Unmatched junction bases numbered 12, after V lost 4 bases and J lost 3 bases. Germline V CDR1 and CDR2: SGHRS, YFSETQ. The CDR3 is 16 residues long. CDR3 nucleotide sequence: TGCGCCAGCAGCCTTCCCCTTTTTCGGGGGGAAGAGACCCAGTACTTC. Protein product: CASSLPLFRGEETQYF.

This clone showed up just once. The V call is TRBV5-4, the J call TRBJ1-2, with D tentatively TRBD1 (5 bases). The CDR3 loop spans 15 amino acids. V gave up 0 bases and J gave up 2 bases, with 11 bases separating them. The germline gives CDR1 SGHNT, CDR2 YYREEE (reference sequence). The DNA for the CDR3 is TGTGCCAGCAGCTTGGGGAGGGGAATAAACTATGGCTACACCTTC. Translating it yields CASSLGRGINYGYTF. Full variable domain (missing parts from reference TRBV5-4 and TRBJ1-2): ETGVTQSPTHLIKTRGQQVTLRCSSQSGHNTVSWYQQALGQGPQFIFQYYREEENGRGNFPPRFSGLQFPNYSSELNVNALELDDSALYLCASSLGRGINYGYTFGSGTRLTVV.

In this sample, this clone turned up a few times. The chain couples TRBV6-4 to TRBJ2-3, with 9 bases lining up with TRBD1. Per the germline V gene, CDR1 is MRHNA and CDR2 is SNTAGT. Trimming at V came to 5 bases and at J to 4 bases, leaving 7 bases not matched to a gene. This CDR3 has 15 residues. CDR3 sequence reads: CASSTGTGSADTQYF. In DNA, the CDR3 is TGTGCCAGCAGTACCGGGACAGGGTCGGCAGATACGCAGTATTTT.

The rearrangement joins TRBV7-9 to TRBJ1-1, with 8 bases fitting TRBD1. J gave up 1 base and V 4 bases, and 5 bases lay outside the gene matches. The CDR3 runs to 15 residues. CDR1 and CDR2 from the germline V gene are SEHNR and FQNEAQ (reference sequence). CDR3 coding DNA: TGTGCCAGCAGCTCCTGGACAGGGACGAACACTGAAGCTTTCTTT. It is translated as CASSSWTGTNTEAFF.

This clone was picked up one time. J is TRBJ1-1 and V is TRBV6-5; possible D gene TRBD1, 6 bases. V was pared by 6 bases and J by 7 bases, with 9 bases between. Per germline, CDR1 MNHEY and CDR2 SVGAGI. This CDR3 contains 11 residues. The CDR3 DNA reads TGTGCCAGCAGACAGGGTGTTGAAGCTTTCTTT. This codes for CASRQGVEAFF.

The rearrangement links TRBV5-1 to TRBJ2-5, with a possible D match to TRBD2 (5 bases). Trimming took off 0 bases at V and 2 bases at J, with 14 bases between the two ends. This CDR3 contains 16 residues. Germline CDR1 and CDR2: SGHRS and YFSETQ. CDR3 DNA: TGCGCCAGCAGCTTGGCCTTCAGTACGGGACAAGAGACCCAGTACTTC. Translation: CASSLAFSTGQETQYF.

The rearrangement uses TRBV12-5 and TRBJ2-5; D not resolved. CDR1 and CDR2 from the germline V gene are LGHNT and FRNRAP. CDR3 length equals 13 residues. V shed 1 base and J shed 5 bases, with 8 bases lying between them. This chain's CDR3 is CASGLGFGETQYF. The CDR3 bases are TGTGCTAGTGGTTTGGGGTTCGGGGAGACCCAGTACTTC.

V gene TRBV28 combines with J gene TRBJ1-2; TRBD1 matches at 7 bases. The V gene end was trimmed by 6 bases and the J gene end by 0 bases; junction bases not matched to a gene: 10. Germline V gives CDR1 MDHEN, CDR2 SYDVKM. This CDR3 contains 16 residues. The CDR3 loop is CASRPYRGPSNYGYTF. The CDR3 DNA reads TGTGCCAGCAGGCCTTACAGGGGCCCCTCTAACTATGGCTACACCTTC.

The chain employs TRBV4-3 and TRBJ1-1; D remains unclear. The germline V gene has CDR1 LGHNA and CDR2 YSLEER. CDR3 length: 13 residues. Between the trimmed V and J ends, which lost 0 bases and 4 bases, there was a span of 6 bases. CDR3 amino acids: CASSQDRSTEAFF. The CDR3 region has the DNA TGCGCCAGCAGCCAAGATAGGAGCACTGAAGCTTTCTTT.

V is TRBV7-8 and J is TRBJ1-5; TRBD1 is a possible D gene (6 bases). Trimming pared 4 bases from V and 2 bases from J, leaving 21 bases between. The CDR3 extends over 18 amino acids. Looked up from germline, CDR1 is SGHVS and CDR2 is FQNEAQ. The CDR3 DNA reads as TGTGCCAGCAGCTCAGCCGAGTTCTGGACAGAAGGCAATCAGCCCCAGCATTTT. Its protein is CASSSAEFWTEGNQPQHF.

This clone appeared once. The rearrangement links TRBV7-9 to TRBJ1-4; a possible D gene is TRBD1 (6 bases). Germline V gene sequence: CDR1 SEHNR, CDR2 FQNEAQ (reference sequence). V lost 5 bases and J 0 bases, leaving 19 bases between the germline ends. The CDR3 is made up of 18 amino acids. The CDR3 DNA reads TGTGCCAGCAGCCGCCGGACAGTCCAGGCCGCAACTAATGAAAAACTGTTTTTT. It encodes CASSRRTVQAATNEKLFF. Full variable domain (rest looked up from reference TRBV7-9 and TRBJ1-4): DTGVSQNPRHKITKRGQNVTFRCDPISEHNRLYWYRQTLGQGPEFLTYFQNEAQLEKSRLLSDRFSAERPKGSFSTLEIQRTEQGDSAMYLCASSRRTVQAATNEKLFFGSGTQLSVL.

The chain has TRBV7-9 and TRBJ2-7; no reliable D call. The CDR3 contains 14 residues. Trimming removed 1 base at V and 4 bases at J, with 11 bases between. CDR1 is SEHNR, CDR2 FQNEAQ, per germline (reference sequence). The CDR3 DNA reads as TGTGCCAGCAGCTTAGAGGCCGGAGAGTACGAGCAGTACTTC. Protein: CASSLEAGEYEQYF. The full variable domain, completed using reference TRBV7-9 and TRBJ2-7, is DTGVSQNPRHKITKRGQNVTFRCDPISEHNRLYWYRQTLGQGPEFLTYFQNEAQLEKSRLLSDRFSAERPKGSFSTLEIQRTEQGDSAMYLCASSLEAGEYEQYFGPGTRLTVT.

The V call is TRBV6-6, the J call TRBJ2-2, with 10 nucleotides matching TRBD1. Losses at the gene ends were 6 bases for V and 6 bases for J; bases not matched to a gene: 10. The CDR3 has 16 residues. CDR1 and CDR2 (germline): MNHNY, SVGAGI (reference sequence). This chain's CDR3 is CASRTGGAGAAGELFF. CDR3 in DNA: TGTGCCAGCAGGACAGGGGGCGCGGGCGCCGCCGGGGAGCTGTTTTTT.

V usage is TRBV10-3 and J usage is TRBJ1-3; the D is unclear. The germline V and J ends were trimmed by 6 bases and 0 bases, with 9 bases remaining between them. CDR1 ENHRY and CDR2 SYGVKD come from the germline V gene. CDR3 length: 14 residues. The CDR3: CAIRSGHSGNTIYF. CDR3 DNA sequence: TGTGCCATCAGAAGTGGGCACTCTGGAAACACCATATATTTT.

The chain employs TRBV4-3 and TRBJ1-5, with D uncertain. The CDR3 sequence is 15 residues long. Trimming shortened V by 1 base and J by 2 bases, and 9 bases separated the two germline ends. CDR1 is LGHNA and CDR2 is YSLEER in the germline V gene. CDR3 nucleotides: TGCGCCAGCAGCCAAGGTGCCAGCGGCAATCAGCCCCAGCATTTT. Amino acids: CASSQGASGNQPQHF.

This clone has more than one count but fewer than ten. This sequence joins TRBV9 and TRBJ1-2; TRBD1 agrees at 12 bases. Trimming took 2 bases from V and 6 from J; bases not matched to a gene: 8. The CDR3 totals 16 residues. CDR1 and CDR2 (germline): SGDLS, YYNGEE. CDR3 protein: CASSVGTGGAENGYTF. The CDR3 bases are TGTGCCAGCAGCGTGGGGACAGGGGGCGCGGAGAATGGCTACACCTTC.

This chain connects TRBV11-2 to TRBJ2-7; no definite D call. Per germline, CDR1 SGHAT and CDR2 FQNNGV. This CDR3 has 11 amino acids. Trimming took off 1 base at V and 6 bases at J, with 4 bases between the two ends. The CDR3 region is CASSLAGEQYV. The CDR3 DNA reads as TGTGCCAGCAGCTTAGCAGGCGAGCAGTACGTC.

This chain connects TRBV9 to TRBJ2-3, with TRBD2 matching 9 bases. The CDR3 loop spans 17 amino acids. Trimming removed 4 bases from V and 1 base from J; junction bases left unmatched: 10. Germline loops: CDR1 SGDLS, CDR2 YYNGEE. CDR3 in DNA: TGTGCCAGCAGCCCGAGGGGTAGCGGGGGCCGCACAGATACGCAGTATTTT. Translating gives CASSPRGSGGRTDTQYF.

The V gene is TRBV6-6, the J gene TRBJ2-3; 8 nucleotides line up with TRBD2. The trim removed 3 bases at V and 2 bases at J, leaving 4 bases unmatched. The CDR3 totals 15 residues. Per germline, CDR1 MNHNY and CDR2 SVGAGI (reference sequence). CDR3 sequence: CASSYSGVNTDTQYF. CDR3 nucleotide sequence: TGTGCCAGCAGTTATAGCGGGGTTAACACAGATACGCAGTATTTT.

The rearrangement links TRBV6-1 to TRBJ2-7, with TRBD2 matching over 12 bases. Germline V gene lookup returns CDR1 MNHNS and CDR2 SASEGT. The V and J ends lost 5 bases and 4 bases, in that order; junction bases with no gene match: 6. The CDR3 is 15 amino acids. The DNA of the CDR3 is TGTGCCAGCAGTTTACTAGCGGGGGGAAATTACGAGCAGTACGTC. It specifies CASSLLAGGNYEQYV.

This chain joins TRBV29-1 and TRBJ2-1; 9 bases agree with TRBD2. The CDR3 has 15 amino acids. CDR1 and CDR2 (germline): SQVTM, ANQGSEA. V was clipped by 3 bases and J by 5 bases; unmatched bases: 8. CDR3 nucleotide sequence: TGCAGCGTTGATCGGGCTAGCGGGGAGAACAATGAGCAGTTCTTC. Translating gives CSVDRASGENNEQFF.

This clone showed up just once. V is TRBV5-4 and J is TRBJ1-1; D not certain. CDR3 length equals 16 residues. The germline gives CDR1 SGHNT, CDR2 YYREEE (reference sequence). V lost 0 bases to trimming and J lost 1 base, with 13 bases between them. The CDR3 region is CASSLVGRGSNTEAFF. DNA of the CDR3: TGTGCCAGCAGCTTGGTTGGCCGAGGATCGAACACTGAAGCTTTCTTT.

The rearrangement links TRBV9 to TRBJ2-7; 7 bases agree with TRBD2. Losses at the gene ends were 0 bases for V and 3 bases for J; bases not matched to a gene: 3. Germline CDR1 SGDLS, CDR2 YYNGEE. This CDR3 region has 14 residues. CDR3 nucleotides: TGTGCCAGCAGCGTAGACCCTAGCGGCTACGAGCAGTACTTC. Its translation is CASSVDPSGYEQYF.

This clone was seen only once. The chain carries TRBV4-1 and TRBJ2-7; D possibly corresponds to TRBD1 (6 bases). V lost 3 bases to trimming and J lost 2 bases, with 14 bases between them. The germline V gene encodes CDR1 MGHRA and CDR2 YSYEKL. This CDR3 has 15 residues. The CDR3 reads CASSQATGYAYEQYV. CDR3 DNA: TGCGCCAGCAGCCAGGCTACAGGGTACGCCTACGAGCAGTACGTC.

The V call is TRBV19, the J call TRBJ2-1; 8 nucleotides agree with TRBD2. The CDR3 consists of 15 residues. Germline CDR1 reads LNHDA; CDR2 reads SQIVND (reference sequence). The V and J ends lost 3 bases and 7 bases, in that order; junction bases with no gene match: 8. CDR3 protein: CASSIHAGGSNEQFF. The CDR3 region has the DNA TGTGCCAGTAGTATTCACGCGGGGGGTTCTAATGAGCAGTTCTTC.